This entry features one T cell receptor (beta chain) sequence. This clonotype appeared a few times. Which antigen it targets is not known. There are no base qualities to consult, and no much larger clone falls within one base. Ophthalmopathy patients were characterized by moderately to severely active disease, a Clinical Activity Score of at least 3, a NOSPECS grade of at least 4, and a disease duration under 3 months. Patients with other autoimmune diseases, uncontrolled infections, pregnancy or lactation were excluded. Clinical symptoms, serum thyroxine, TRAb, thyroid ultrasound and orbital computed tomography were used for diagnosis. Ficoll-Paque density gradient centrifugation was used to isolate PBMCs from 9.5 to 10 ml of fresh peripheral blood. Total RNA was extracted using Trizol reagent, and RNA quality was checked on an Agilent 2100 Bioanalyzer. TCR beta CDR3 regions were amplified from RNA transcripts for repertoire sequencing. The first round of RT-PCR was done with HTBI primers and the Qiagen OneStep RT-PCR kit, and was followed by a second round of multiplex PCR, then size selection and purification. The libraries underwent paired-end sequencing with 100 bp reads on an Illumina HiSeq2000. Turning to the authors' computational methods: SOAPnuke was used for read processing, and reads with adapters, uncalled bases, a mean Phred below 15, or no exact constant-primer or identifier match were discarded. COPE v1.2.5 was used to merge the high-quality paired reads. Each unique nucleotide sequence was treated as a clonotype, and MiTCR v1.1 was used to align the clonotypes to the IMGT TRB V, D and J references. The analysis was limited to V-J combinations with a frequency above 0.0001, which together covered 99.2% of the repertoires. For each V-J combination, a TCR clonal expansion and chaos score was defined as the ratio of F50 clonal expansion to chaos observed in the TCRdist matrix. Welch's t-statistics and random forest were used to reduce the features to about a dozen V-J combinations, which were then used as input to a naive Bayes classifier. The similarity between thyroid and blood repertoires was quantified using the Morisita-Horn index. The public sequencing data were trimmed at Q25 with fastp and processed into clonotypes with MiXCR by TCRdb, which kept only in-frame beta chains. Rows are combined by CDR3 protein, so each entry shows the most common genes and DNA. These V and J calls derive from TCRdb rather than the authors' analysis. A total of approximately 500,000 distinct CDR3 sequences appear in this sample, about 15% of them only once. The ten largest account for about 10% of the sample.

This sample is drawn from a study of Graves' ophthalmopathy and Graves' hyperthyroidism (dated by TCRdb to between 2018 and 2020). Study-wide context: Peripheral blood was collected before any treatment was given, at the time of initial diagnosis. Following sample collection, hyperthyroidism patients were given methimazole at a starting dose of 30 mg daily, and ophthalmopathy patients were given high-dose intravenous methylprednisolone. To explore V-J signatures that separate ophthalmopathy from hyperthyroidism, a discovery set of 95 to 100 patients was enrolled, consisting of approximately 45 with ophthalmopathy and around 57 with stable hyperthyroidism. T-cell repertoires of thyroid tissue and blood were compared in more than 5 hyperthyroidism patients. In total, 135 blood samples were TCR-sequenced: fewer than 50 ophthalmopathy, around 75 hyperthyroidism and some 17 hyperthyroidism-to-ophthalmopathy patients. For training and testing, the roughly 93 patients in the discovery cohort were randomly divided in a 7:3 ratio. An independent validation cohort was composed of 18 hyperthyroidism patients and more than 15 patients who later progressed from hyperthyroidism to ophthalmopathy. The study used TCR beta repertoire signatures to distinguish Graves' ophthalmopathy from Graves' hyperthyroidism and to predict progression to ophthalmopathy.

What the study reported, not specific to this receptor: Sample size was not statistically predetermined, and group allocation was not concealed from the investigators. In validation, the model predicted ophthalmopathy progression with 55% to 71% sensitivity and around 72% specificity; some 13 predicted patients were CT-confirmed with GO in a median of roughly 6.8 months. Most expanded thyroid clonotypes with a frequency above 0.001 also appeared in blood, which suggests that blood repertoires may reflect the immune response in the thyroid. In cross-validation, the 13-signature model distinguished ophthalmopathy from stable hyperthyroidism with just over 85% sensitivity and approximately 81% specificity, while in the test set the corresponding values were roughly 80% and 75%.

The CDR3 holds 14 amino acids from the cysteine to the phenylalanine. The sequence is cut down to CDR3 DNA, 42 bases in frame from base 1. The germline V gene encodes CDR1 MGHRA and CDR2 YSYEKL. V lost 4 bases and J lost 7 bases; the stretch between them is 17 bases long. The V and J segments used are TRBV4-1 and TRBJ2-7, with a tentative D gene TRBD2 over 5 matching bases. This receptor was taken from a woman aged 25 to 45 with Graves' ophthalmopathy. Donor details come from another sample of the same person, matched by shared clones. The sample was blood. The nucleotide sequence is given as TGCGCCAGCAGCCCCGGGAATATCCTACGAGAGCAGTACTTC. Its protein is CASSPGNILREQYF.